The clone carrying this T cell receptor beta chain was seen ten or more times. No antigen is known for it. The V gene's germline CDR1 is SGHAT and CDR2 FQNNGV. This CDR3 spans 15 amino acids. Between the trimmed V and J ends, which lost 5 bases and 8 bases, there was a span of 21 bases. The sample originates from a study of T cells after posttransplantation cyclophosphamide. Study results and caveats: Later post-transplant blood repertoires were often dominated by donor CD8+ memory clones.

The method was immunoSEQ multiplex PCR; TCRdb's version includes in-frame clones alone and lacks a portion of them. Sampling found roughly 10,000 clones, none seen once. A marrow graft followed busulfan-fludarabine conditioning, with cyclophosphamide on days +3 and +4. This chain uses TRBV11-2 with TRBJ1-2; weak D call: TRBD1 (6 bases). The sequencing here drew on PBMCs, taken roughly 350 days after allogeneic stem cell transplant with posttransplant cyclophosphamide. The TCR comes from a male patient aged 50 to 59 who received an allogeneic stem cell transplant from a related donor and was CMV-positive. Some of the T cells might come from the graft donor. The CDR3 protein is CASSPTGRHTRGYTF. The DNA of the CDR3 is TGTGCCAGCAGCCCTACAGGGCGTCATACGAGGGGCTACACCTTC.